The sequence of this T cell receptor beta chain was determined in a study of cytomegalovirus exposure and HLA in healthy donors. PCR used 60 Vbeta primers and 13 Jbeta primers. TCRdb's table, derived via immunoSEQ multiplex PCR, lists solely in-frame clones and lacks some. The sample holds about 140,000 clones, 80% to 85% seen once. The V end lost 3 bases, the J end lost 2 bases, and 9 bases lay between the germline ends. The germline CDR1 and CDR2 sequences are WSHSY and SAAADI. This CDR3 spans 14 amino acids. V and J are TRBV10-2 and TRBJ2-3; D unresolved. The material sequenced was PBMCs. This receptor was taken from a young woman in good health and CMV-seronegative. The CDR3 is CASSDFVSTDTQYF. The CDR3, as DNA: TGCGCCAGCAGTGACTTTGTATCCACAGATACGCAGTATTTT.